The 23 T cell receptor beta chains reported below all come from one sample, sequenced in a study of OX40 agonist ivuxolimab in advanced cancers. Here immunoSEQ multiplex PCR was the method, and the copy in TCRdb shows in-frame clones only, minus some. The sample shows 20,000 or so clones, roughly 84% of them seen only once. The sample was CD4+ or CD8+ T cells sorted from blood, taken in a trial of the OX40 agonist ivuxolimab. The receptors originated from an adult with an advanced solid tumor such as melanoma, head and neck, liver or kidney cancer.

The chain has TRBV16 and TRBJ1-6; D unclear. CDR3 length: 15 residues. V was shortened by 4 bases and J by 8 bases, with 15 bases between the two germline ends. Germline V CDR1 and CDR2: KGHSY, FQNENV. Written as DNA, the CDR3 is TGTGCCAGCAGCCTAAAGGAGGGTCGCGATTCACCCCTCCACTTT. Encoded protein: CASSLKEGRDSPLHF.

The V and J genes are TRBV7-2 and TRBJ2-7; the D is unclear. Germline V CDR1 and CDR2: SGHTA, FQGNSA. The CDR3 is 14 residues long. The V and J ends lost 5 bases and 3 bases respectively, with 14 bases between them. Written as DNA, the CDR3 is TGTGCCAGCAGCCCTGGTCCCGGCCTCTACGAGCAGTACTTC. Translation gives CASSPGPGLYEQYF.

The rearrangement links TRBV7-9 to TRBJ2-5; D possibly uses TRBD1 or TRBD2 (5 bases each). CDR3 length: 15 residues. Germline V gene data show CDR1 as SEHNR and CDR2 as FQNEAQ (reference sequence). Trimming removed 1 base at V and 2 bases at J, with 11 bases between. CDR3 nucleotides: TGTGCCAGCAGCTTAGTCGAGGGGTCACAAGAGACCCAGTACTTC. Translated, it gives CASSLVEGSQETQYF.

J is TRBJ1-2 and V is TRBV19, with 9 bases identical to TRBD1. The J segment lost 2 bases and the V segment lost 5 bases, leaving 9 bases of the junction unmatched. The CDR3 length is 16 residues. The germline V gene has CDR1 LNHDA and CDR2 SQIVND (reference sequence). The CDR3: CASSAITGGRNYGYTF. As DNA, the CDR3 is TGTGCCAGTAGTGCAATTACAGGGGGCAGGAACTATGGCTACACCTTC. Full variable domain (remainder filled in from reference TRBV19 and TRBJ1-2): DGGITQSPKYLFRKEGQNVTLSCEQNLNHDAMYWYRQDPGQGLRLIYYSQIVNDFQKGDIAEGYSVSREKKESFPLTVTSAQKNPTAFYLCASSAITGGRNYGYTFGSGTRLTVV.

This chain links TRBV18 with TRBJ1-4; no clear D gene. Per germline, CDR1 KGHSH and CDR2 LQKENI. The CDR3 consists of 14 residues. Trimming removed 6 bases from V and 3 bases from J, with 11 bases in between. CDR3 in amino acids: CASSREEANEKLFF. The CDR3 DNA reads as TGTGCCAGCTCGAGAGAGGAGGCTAATGAAAAACTGTTTTTT.

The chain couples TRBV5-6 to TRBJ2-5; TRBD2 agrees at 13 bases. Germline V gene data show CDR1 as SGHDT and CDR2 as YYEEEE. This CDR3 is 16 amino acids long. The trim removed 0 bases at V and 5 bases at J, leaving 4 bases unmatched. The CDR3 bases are TGTGCCAGCAGCTTGGAACTAGCGGGAGGGAGGGAGACCCAGTACTTC. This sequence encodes CASSLELAGGRETQYF.

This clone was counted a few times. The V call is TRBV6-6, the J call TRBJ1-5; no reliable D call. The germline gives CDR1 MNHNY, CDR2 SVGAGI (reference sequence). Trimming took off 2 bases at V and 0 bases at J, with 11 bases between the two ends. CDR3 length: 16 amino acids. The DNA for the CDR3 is TGTGCCAGCAGTTACAGGCCACTAGATAGCAATCAGCCCCAGCATTTT. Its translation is CASSYRPLDSNQPQHF.

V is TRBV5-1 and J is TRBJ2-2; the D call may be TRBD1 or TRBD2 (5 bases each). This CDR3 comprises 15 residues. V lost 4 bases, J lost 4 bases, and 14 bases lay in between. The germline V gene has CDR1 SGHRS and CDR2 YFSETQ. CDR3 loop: CASSRRWDGTGELFF. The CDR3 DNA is TGCGCCAGCAGCCGTCGGTGGGACGGCACCGGGGAGCTGTTTTTT.

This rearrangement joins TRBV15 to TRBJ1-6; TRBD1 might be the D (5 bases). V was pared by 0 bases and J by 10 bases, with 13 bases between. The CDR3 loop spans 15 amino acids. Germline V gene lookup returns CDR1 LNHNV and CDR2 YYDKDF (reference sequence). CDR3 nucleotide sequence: TGTGCCACCAGCAGAGAGGCAACAGGTTTATCACCCCTCCACTTT. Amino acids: CATSREATGLSPLHF.

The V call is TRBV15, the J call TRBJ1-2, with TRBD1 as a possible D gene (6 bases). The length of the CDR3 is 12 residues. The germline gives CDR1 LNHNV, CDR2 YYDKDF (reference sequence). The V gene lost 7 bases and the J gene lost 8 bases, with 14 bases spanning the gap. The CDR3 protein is CATKGGVLGYTF. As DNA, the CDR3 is TGTGCCACCAAAGGGGGAGTTTTGGGCTACACCTTC.

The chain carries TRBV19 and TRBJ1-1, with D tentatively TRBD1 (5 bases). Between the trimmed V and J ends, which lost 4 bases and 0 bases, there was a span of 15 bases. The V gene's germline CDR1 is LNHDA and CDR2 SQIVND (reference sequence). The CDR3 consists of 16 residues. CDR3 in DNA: TGTGCCAGTAGTAACCCCCCCGGGACGATGAACACTGAAGCTTTCTTT. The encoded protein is CASSNPPGTMNTEAFF.

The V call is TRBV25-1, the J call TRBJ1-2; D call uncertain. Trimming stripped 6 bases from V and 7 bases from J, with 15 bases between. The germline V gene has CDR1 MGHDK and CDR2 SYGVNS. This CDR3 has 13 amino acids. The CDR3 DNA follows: TGTGCCAGCAGCTTCGGAGGTGGATTTGGCTACACCTTC. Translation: CASSFGGGFGYTF.

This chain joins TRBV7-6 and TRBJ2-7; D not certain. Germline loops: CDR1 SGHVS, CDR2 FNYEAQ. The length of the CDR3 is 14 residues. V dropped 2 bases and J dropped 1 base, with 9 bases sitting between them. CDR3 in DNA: TGTGCCAGCAGCTTATCTAGAGGTTCCTACGAGCAGTACTTC. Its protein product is CASSLSRGSYEQYF. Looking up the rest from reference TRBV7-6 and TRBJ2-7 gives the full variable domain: GAGVSQSPRYKVTKRGQDVALRCDPISGHVSLYWYRQALGQGPEFLTYFNYEAQQDKSGLPNDRFSAERPEGSISTLTIQRTEQRDSAMYRCASSLSRGSYEQYFGPGTRLTVT.

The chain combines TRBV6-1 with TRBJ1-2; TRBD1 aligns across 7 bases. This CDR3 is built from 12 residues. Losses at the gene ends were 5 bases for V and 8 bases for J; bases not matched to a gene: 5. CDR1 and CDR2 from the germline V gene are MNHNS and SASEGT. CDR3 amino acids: CASSPTGFGYTF. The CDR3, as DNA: TGTGCCAGCAGTCCGACAGGGTTCGGCTACACCTTC.

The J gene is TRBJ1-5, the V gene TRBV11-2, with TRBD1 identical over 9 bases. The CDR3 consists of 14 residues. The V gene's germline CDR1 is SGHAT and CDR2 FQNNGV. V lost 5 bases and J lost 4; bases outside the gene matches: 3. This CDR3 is CASSLGTGNQPQHF. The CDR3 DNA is TGTGCCAGCAGCCTGGGGACAGGGAATCAGCCCCAGCATTTT.

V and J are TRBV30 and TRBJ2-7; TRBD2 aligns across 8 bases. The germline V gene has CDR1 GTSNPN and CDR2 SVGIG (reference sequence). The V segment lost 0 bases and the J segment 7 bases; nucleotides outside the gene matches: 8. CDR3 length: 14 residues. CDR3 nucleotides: TGTGCCTGGAGTGTAGCAGCGGGGGCTTATGAGCAGTACTTC. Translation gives CAWSVAAGAYEQYF.

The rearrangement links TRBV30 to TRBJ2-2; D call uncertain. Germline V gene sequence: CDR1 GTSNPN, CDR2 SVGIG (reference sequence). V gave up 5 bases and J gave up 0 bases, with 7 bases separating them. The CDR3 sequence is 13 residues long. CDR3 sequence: CAWGYTNTGELFF. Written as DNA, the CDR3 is TGTGCCTGGGGCTATACGAACACCGGGGAGCTGTTTTTT. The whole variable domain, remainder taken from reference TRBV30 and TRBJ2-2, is SQTIHQWPATLVQPVGSPLSLECTVEGTSNPNLYWYRQAAGRGLQLLFYSVGIGQISSEVPQNLSASRPQDRQFILSSKKLLLSDSGFYLCAWGYTNTGELFFGEGSRLTVL.

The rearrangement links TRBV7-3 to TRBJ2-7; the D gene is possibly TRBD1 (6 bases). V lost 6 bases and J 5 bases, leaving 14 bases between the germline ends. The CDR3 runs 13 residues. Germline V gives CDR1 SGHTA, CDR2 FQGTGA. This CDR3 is CASSKQGQNEQYF. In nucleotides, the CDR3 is TGTGCCAGCAGTAAGCAAGGACAGAACGAGCAGTACTTC. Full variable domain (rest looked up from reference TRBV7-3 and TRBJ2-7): GAGVSQTPSNKVTEKGKYVELRCDPISGHTALYWYRQSLGQGPEFLIYFQGTGAADDSGLPNDRFFAVRPEGSVSTLKIQRTERGDSAVYLCASSKQGQNEQYFGPGTRLTVT.

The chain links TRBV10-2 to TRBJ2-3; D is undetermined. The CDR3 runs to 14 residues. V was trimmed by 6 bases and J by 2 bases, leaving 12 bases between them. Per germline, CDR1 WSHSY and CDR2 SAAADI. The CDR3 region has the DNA TGCGCCAGCAGAGGGTGGGGTCTCACAGATACGCAGTATTTT. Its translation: CASRGWGLTDTQYF.

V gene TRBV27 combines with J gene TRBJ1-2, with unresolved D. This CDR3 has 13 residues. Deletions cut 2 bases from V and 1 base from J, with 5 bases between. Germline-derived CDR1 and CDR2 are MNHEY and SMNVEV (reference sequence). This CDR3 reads CASSLGINYGYTF. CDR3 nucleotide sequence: TGTGCCAGCAGTTTAGGAATTAACTATGGCTACACCTTC.

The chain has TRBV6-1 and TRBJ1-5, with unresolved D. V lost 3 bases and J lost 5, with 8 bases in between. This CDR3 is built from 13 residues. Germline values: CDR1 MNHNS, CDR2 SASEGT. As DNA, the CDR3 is TGTGCCAGCAGTGATCTTTTTTATCAGCCCCAGCATTTT. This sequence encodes CASSDLFYQPQHF.

The CDR3 DNA reads as TGTGCCAGCGGCAGCGGGAGGGCCTACGGGGAGCTGTTTTTT. Its translation: CASGSGRAYGELFF. This chain connects TRBV7-8 to TRBJ2-2; TRBD2 agrees at 10 bases. V was pared by 8 bases and J by 7 bases, with 7 bases of the junction left unmatched. The CDR3 loop spans 14 amino acids. CDR1 and CDR2 (germline): SGHVS, FQNEAQ.

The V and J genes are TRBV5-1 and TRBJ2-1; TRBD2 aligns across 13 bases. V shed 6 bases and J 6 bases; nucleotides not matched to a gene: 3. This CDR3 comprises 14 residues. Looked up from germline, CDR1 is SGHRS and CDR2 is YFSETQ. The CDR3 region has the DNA TGCGCCAGCAACCGACTAGCGGGGGGCAATGAGCAGTTCTTC. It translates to CASNRLAGGNEQFF.